This T cell receptor (beta chain) appears in the sequencing data of a study of cytomegalovirus exposure and HLA in healthy donors. CDR1 is MNHEY and CDR2 is SMNVEV in the germline V gene (reference sequence). V was cut by 2 bases and J by 1 base, with 9 bases left in between. The CDR3 totals 15 residues. The study ran its PCR with 60 Vbeta and 13 Jbeta primers. Data came from immunoSEQ multiplex PCR; TCRdb stores just in-frame clones and leaves some out. The table has approximately 150,000 clones, 60% to 85% seen once. The receptor was derived from a woman under 30 in good health and CMV-seronegative. The sample taken for sequencing was PBMCs. The J gene is TRBJ1-5, the V gene TRBV27; D ambiguous. This CDR3 reads CASSLEGWSNQPQHF. The CDR3 bases are TGTGCCAGCAGTTTAGAGGGATGGAGCAATCAGCCCCAGCATTTT.